The present entry profiles one T cell receptor (beta chain) with its context. The record originates from a study of blood T cell repertoires in COVID-19. The wider study: From the United States, Italy and Spain came samples of acute and convalescent COVID-19. PBMCs, B-cell-depleted T cells, or T cells were the source of the cDNA or gDNA that made up the material.

V dropped 2 bases and J dropped 9 bases, with 14 bases sitting between them. CDR3 size: 13 residues. The germline CDR1 and CDR2 sequences are MDHEN and SYDVKM. Authors' analysis steps: Estimation of nucleated cell counts was performed using reference gene primer amplification. Sequencing used immunoSEQ multiplex PCR; TCRdb keeps in-frame clones, though not all of them. Clone size and the V and J calls come from that table; the DNA yielded D and trimming. The table includes under 250,000 clones, approximately 86% detected once. The receptor was isolated from a woman older than 75 with acute or convalescent COVID-19. The chain uses TRBV28 and TRBJ2-7; no clear D. Specimen: peripheral blood. CDR3 loop: CASSLPREVGQYF. The CDR3, as DNA: TGTGCCAGCAGTTTACCCCGTGAGGTCGGGCAGTACTTC.